These T cell receptor beta chains were read from a single sample in a study of blood T cell repertoires in COVID-19. Repertoires were generated with immunoSEQ multiplex PCR, while TCRdb's copy carries only in-frame clones and drops some. The table shows more than 110,000 clones, with 85% to 90% occurring only once. The sequenced material came from peripheral blood. These TCRs come from a man in his sixties with active or convalescent COVID-19. CDR3s include the opening cysteine and the closing phenylalanine or tryptophan. A D gene is named only where the DNA matches it firmly. Clone size is given for some rows only: seen once, a few or many times, or a class if the clone is expanded.

NA	TRBV10-3	TRBD2	TRBJ2-7	TGTGCCATCAGGCCGGGACTAGCGGGAGGGGCCGAGCAGTACTTC	CAIRPGLAGGAEQYF
once	TRBV28	TRBD2	TRBJ2-5	TGTGCCAGCAGCGCTCTTAGCGGGGGGGCGGAGACCCAGTACTTC	CASSALSGGAETQYF
NA	TRBV7-2	NA	TRBJ2-1	TGTGCCAGCAGCCAACTAAGACAGCCCCTAACGAGCTCCTACAATGAGCAGTTCTTC	CASSQLRQPLTSSYNEQFF
few	TRBV28	TRBD2	TRBJ2-7	TGTGCCAGCACCAGAGGACTAGCGGGAGGATACGAGCAGTACTTC	CASTRGLAGGYEQYF
NA	TRBV6-5	NA	TRBJ2-5	TGTGCCAGCAGTCCACTAGTCCAAGAGACCCAGTACTTC	CASSPLVQETQYF
NA	TRBV5-8	NA	TRBJ1-2	TGTGCCAGCGCGGCCGGTAGGAACTATGGCTACACCTTC	CASAAGRNYGYTF
NA	TRBV28	TRBD2	TRBJ2-1	TGTGCCAGCCGACCGGGGGTTAGCGGGGGCTACAATGAGCAGTTCTTC	CASRPGVSGGYNEQFF
NA	TRBV4-2	TRBD2	TRBJ2-2	TGTGCCAGCAGCCATCCCAGCGGGGGGACGAACACCGGGGAGCTGTTTTTT	CASSHPSGGTNTGELFF
NA	TRBV10-3	TRBD1	TRBJ2-7	TGTGCCATCAGTACCGGACAGGGGGCCTCCTACGAGCAGTACTTC	CAISTGQGASYEQYF
few	TRBV4-3	NA	TRBJ2-7	TGCGCCAGCAGCCAAGAGATCAGTAGCCCCTACGAGCAGTACTTC	CASSQEISSPYEQYF
NA	TRBV19	NA	TRBJ1-5	TGTGCCAGTAGTACGGGACATAGCAATCAGCCCCAGCATTTT	CASSTGHSNQPQHF
NA	TRBV6-2/TRBV6-3	NA	TRBJ2-7	TGTGCCAGCAGTTTAAAGGGGGTAGGCGAGCAGTACTTC	CASSLKGVGEQYF
few	TRBV19	NA	TRBJ1-1	TGTGCCAGTAGTATTCGGGGGTGGAACACTGAAGCTTTCTTT	CASSIRGWNTEAFF
NA	TRBV3-1/TRBV3-2	NA	TRBJ2-7	TGTGCCAGCAGCCCCTCCGGAGAGGGAACCTCCTACGAGCAGTACTTC	CASSPSGEGTSYEQYF
NA	TRBV2	TRBD1	TRBJ2-2	TGTGCCAGCCTCCCCCGAGACAGGGAATTCACCGGGGAGCTGTTTTTT	CASLPRDREFTGELFF